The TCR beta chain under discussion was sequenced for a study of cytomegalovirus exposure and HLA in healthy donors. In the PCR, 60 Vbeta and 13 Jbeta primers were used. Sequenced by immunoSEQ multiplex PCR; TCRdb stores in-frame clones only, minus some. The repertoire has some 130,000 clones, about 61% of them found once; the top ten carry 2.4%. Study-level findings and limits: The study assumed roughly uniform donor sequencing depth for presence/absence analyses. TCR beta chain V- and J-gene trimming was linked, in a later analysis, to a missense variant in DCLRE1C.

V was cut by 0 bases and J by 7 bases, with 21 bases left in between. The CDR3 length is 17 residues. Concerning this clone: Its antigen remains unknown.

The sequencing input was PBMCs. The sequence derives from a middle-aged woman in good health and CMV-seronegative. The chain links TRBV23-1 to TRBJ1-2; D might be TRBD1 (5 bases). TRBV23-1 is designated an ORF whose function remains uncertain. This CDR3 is CASSQSKGQARMGGYTF. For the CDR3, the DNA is TGCGCCAGCAGTCAATCGAAGGGGCAGGCCCGAATGGGTGGCTACACCTTC.